This T cell receptor (beta chain) was captured in a study of beta chain features in type 1 diabetes. Overall study: No age, gender or cell yield differences were seen between patients and healthy donors. In all, some 110 million sorted cells from all samples were analyzed.

Whole-study results and caveats: In type 1 diabetes patients, VDJ junctions had fewer insertions; deletions at these junctions were more frequent. A moderate, significant TCRB CDR3 shortening appeared in type 1 diabetes across four CD4+ subsets.

This clone showed up just a few times. Antigen unknown. There are 16 residues in the CDR3. V lost 6 bases and J lost 5; bases outside the gene matches: 7. CDR1 is MDHEN, CDR2 SYDVKM, per germline. All of the isolated RNA was reverse transcribed, so expressed TCRB transcripts were sequenced. The data were produced by immunoSEQ multiplex PCR, yet TCRdb's version contains in-frame clones alone and is incomplete. The sample shows some 350,000 clones, about 10% of them seen only once. Sequences were obtained from central memory CD4+ T cells from blood. The origin of this receptor is a man aged 25 to 40 with type 1 diabetes. This chain links TRBV28 with TRBJ2-5; TRBD2 agrees at 15 bases. CDR3 sequence: CASSRTSGRARETQYF. The CDR3 DNA is TGTGCCAGCAGCCGGACTAGCGGGAGGGCCAGGGAGACCCAGTACTTC.